This T cell receptor (beta chain) was sequenced during a study of T cell repertoires in cytomegalovirus infection. About the research overall: Both CMV infection and a matching HLA type were indicated by public TCR beta signatures.

On this clonotype: Its antigen is undetermined.

The CDR3 runs to 15 residues. In germline, CDR1 is MDHEN, CDR2 SYDVKM. Trimming took off 7 bases at V and 8 bases at J, with 23 bases between the two ends. Study-wide findings and caveats: Frequencies of public TCR beta families were cumulated, and this identified carriers of CMV plus the relevant HLA. The ex vivo response was dominated by HLA-C-restricted CMV-specific TCR beta clonotypes.

TCRdb independently ran MiXCR on the reads; one entry per CDR3 protein. The top ten hold approximately 9.9% of the sample, which has 150,000 to 180,000 distinct CDR3 sequences, 20% to 25% seen once. This TCR was sampled from a human donor in good health (CMV status not recorded). Some clones in this sample may be carry-over from other donors' samples. Input material: PBMCs. V gene TRBV28 combines with J gene TRBJ1-2, with unresolved D. CDR3 bases: TGTGCCAGCACCCCAGGTGGGGTTCGTCAAGGAGGCTACACCTTC. It specifies CASTPGGVRQGGYTF.